This TCR beta chain is drawn from a study of T-cell reconstitution after alpha-beta-depleted transplantation in children. A remark on this clonotype: Its target is not known.

Preparation of the TCRbeta library used unique molecular identifiers. TCRdb redid the calling of the PCR reads with MiXCR, one entry per CDR3 protein. The table shows approximately 650,000 distinct CDR3 sequences, with under 15% occurring only once. Study-wide results and caveats: In some patients, recipient T cells and intrathymic progenitors surviving conditioning explained high day-60 diversity.

Germline V gives CDR1 MNHEY, CDR2 SVGAGI. This CDR3 contains 11 residues. The V gene lost 2 bases and the J gene lost 10 bases, with 6 bases spanning the gap. The receptor's source is a girl aged 2-15 years with congenital amegakaryocytic thrombocytopenia, due to receive a stem cell transplant. The source was PBMCs, collected before TCRalphabeta/CD19-depleted stem cell transplant. The V call is TRBV6-5, the J call TRBJ2-1; unclear D gene. The CDR3 protein is CASSYGREQFF. For the CDR3, the DNA is TGTGCCAGCAGTTACGGGCGAGAGCAGTTCTTC.